This T cell receptor beta chain was identified during a study of spatial heterogeneity in lung cancer. A unique molecular identifier was attached to every TCR cDNA molecule. TCRdb redid the calling of the 5' RACE reads with MiXCR, one entry per CDR3 protein. Of about 19,000 distinct CDR3 sequences in the sample, roughly 10% are singletons; the top ten hold about 40%. Documented time point: blood at routine non-recurrence follow-up after resection. In each case, whole RNA from tumor, nontumor lung or frozen PBMC was sequenced unsorted. This CDR3 is built from 14 residues. V lost 2 bases, J lost 3 bases, and 8 bases lay in between. CDR1 is MNHEY and CDR2 is SVGEGT in the germline V gene. This clonotype has just a few counts.

This sequence joins TRBV6-2 or TRBV6-3 and TRBJ2-1; the D is unclear. This TCR was recovered from a female donor with early-stage non-small cell lung cancer. The material was PBMCs, obtained at follow-up. CDR3 bases: TGTGCCAGCAGTTACCACAGTTTCTACAATGAGCAGTTCTTC. Its protein product is CASSYHSFYNEQFF.